The 5 T cell receptor beta chains in this list originate from one sample, sequenced in a study of blood T cell repertoires in COVID-19. Using immunoSEQ multiplex PCR, the repertoire was profiled, and TCRdb retains in-frame clones only, with some absent. The sample includes approximately 250,000 clones, approximately 84% of them seen just once. Sequenced material: peripheral blood. These receptors were taken from a human donor in a cohort sampled during active COVID-19.

V usage is TRBV20-1 and J usage is TRBJ1-1, with D possibly being TRBD1 (5 bases). The length of the CDR3 is 13 residues. V shed 3 bases and J shed 5 bases, with 13 bases lying between them. Germline V gene data show CDR1 as DFQATT and CDR2 as SNEGSKA (reference sequence). CDR3 nucleotide sequence: TGCAGTGCTAGTGACCAGGGAAGAACTGAAGCTTTCTTT. This translates into CSASDQGRTEAFF.

The gene calls are TRBV7-9 and TRBJ2-1; 7 bases line up with TRBD2. The V segment lost 1 base and the J segment 4 bases; nucleotides outside the gene matches: 7. Germline CDR1 is SEHNR and CDR2 is FQNEAQ (reference sequence). The CDR3 length is 16 residues. The CDR3 bases are TGTGCCAGCAGCTTAGTGGCGGGGAGGGGATACAATGAGCAGTTCTTC. This encodes CASSLVAGRGYNEQFF.

This chain connects TRBV24-1 to TRBJ1-2; no firm D call. Germline loops: CDR1 KGHDR, CDR2 SFDVKD. V was shortened by 2 bases and J by 8 bases, with 17 bases between the two germline ends. This CDR3 has 15 amino acids. The CDR3 DNA reads as TGTGCCACCAGTGATTCCGGTGAGGGAATGGGAGGCTACACCTTC. Its protein product is CATSDSGEGMGGYTF.

J is TRBJ2-2 and V is TRBV6-2 or TRBV6-3; 8 positions agree with TRBD2. Unmatched junction bases numbered 7, after V lost 5 bases and J lost 5 bases. There are 15 residues in the CDR3. The germline V gene encodes CDR1 MNHEY and CDR2 SVGEGT. Written as DNA, the CDR3 is TGTGCCAGCAGTAAGCGGGGGAGTCTGACCGGGGAGCTGTTTTTT. This translates into CASSKRGSLTGELFF.

The table lists this clone with a few counts. V gene TRBV11-2 combines with J gene TRBJ1-1, with 7 bases that match TRBD1. Germline CDR1 and CDR2: SGHAT and FQNNGV. V lost 4 bases, J lost 6 bases, and 20 bases stayed unmatched. This CDR3 has 18 amino acids. In DNA, the CDR3 is TGTGCCAGCAGCTCCCACGTCCTTCGGACAGGACCAATCGCTGAAGCTTTCTTT. Protein product: CASSSHVLRTGPIAEAFF.